This is a list of T cell receptor beta chains from one sample in a study of cytomegalovirus exposure and HLA in healthy donors. The table came from immunoSEQ multiplex PCR; TCRdb's copy has only in-frame clones and leaves some out. The sample holds roughly 350,000 clones, just over 85% seen once. Input material: PBMCs. Receptor source: a woman aged 18-29 years in good health and CMV-seronegative. The CDR3 runs from the conserved cysteine through the conserved F or W. The D gene is left open where the match is weak. The size field is filled for only some rows; it gives once, few, many or a size class.

v_call	cdr3_length	clone_size	j_call	d_call	cdr3_aa	cdr3_nt
TRBV15	15	NA	TRBJ2-7	TRBD1	CATSRDPGQSYEQYF	TGTGCCACCAGCAGAGATCCGGGACAGTCCTACGAGCAGTACTTC
TRBV28	18	NA	TRBJ2-1	TRBD2	CASSLGDGSGRAYNEQFF	TGTGCCAGCAGTTTAGGAGACGGGAGCGGGAGAGCCTACAATGAGCAGTTCTTC
TRBV4-2	16	NA	TRBJ2-7	NA	CASSQEFPSATYEQYF	TGTGCCAGCAGCCAAGAGTTCCCCAGCGCCACCTACGAGCAGTACTTC
TRBV5-6	12	few	TRBJ1-2	NA	CATTRQGPGYTF	TGTGCCACCACGCGCCAGGGGCCTGGCTACACCTTC
TRBV2	15	NA	TRBJ2-1	TRBD2	CASKKLAGERYEQFF	TGTGCCAGCAAAAAACTAGCGGGAGAAAGGTATGAGCAGTTCTTC
TRBV7-2	15	NA	TRBJ2-7	NA	CASSPAPTDTYEQYF	TGTGCCAGCAGCCCAGCGCCGACAGACACCTACGAGCAGTACTTC
TRBV10-3	21	once	TRBJ2-7	TRBD1	CAISPAKRRDRGPMGAYEQYF	TGTGCCATCAGTCCCGCCAAACGCCGGGACAGGGGGCCTATGGGGGCCTACGAGCAGTACTTC
TRBV10-3	17	NA	TRBJ2-7	TRBD2	CAISERGTSGILSEQYF	TGTGCCATCAGTGAGCGGGGGACTAGCGGGATCCTTAGCGAGCAGTACTTC
TRBV7-9	13	NA	TRBJ2-1	NA	CASSPSSYNEQFF	TGTGCCAGCAGCCCGAGCTCCTACAATGAGCAGTTCTTC
TRBV2	14	NA	TRBJ1-1	NA	CASAGRGANTEAFF	TGTGCCAGCGCCGGGCGGGGGGCTAACACTGAAGCTTTCTTT
TRBV27	15	few	TRBJ2-5	NA	CASSLSWQTQETQYF	TGTGCCAGCAGTTTATCGTGGCAAACCCAAGAGACCCAGTACTTC
TRBV4-3	16	NA	TRBJ2-3	TRBD2	CASSQRAGEPSDTQYF	TGCGCCAGCAGCCAGAGAGCGGGGGAACCCTCAGATACGCAGTATTTT
TRBV9	15	NA	TRBJ2-7	TRBD2	CASSVAGGQPYEQYF	TGTGCCAGCAGCGTAGCGGGAGGCCAACCCTACGAGCAGTACTTC
TRBV7-3	13	few	TRBJ1-2	NA	CASSLSGDYGYTF	TGTGCCAGCAGCTTATCAGGGGACTATGGCTACACCTTC
TRBV5-1	14	NA	TRBJ1-1	NA	CASSLAVTNTEAFF	TGCGCCAGCAGCTTGGCCGTGACAAACACTGAAGCTTTCTTT
TRBV6-5	15	NA	TRBJ1-4	NA	CASSTTGATNEKLFF	TGTGCCAGCAGCACGACGGGGGCAACTAATGAAAAACTGTTTTTT
TRBV7-8	14	NA	TRBJ2-3	TRBD1	CASSEQGNTDTQYF	TGTGCCAGCAGCGAACAGGGGAACACAGATACGCAGTATTTT
TRBV9	16	NA	TRBJ2-2	TRBD2	CASSVASGRAGGELFF	TGTGCCAGCAGCGTAGCTTCCGGGAGGGCCGGTGGGGAGCTGTTTTTT
TRBV19	15	NA	TRBJ2-1	TRBD1	CASSTGTGGNNEQFF	TGTGCCAGTAGTACTGGGACAGGGGGAAACAATGAGCAGTTCTTC
TRBV4-1	15	NA	TRBJ1-2	TRBD1	CASSHGRDRGGGYTF	TGCGCCAGCAGCCACGGCCGGGACAGAGGTGGCGGCTACACCTTC
TRBV28	17	NA	TRBJ2-7	TRBD1	CASSPRPLGQENYEQYF	TGTGCCAGCAGTCCCCGGCCCCTTGGACAGGAGAACTACGAGCAGTACTTC
TRBV7-9	16	NA	TRBJ1-5	TRBD1	CASSSSWTGVNQPQHF	TGTGCCAGCAGCTCAAGCTGGACAGGGGTAAATCAGCCCCAGCATTTT
TRBV4-3	13	NA	TRBJ2-7	NA	CASSQALMSEQYF	TGCGCCAGCAGCCAGGCCCTGATGTCGGAGCAGTACTTC
TRBV6-6	15	once	TRBJ2-5	NA	CASSYSGLYQETQYF	TGTGCCAGCAGTTACTCGGGACTTTACCAAGAGACCCAGTACTTC
TRBV5-4	13	once	TRBJ2-7	NA	CASRRDPSYEQYF	TGTGCCAGCAGGCGGGACCCCTCCTACGAGCAGTACTTC
TRBV18	16	NA	TRBJ2-7	NA	CASSWRSGLSPYEQYF	TGTGCCAGCTCATGGAGGTCGGGACTTTCTCCCTACGAGCAGTACTTC
TRBV28	16	once	TRBJ1-2	NA	CASSIPGSRQGNGYTF	TGTGCCAGCAGCATCCCCGGGTCTCGCCAGGGGAATGGCTACACCTTC
TRBV19	12	NA	TRBJ1-2	NA	CASSTSGNGYTF	TGTGCCAGTAGTACCTCAGGGAACGGCTACACCTTC
TRBV7-6	18	NA	TRBJ2-7	TRBD2	CASSLFPAGSLTATEQYF	TGTGCCAGCAGCTTATTTCCAGCGGGATCCTTAACTGCCACCGAGCAGTACTTC
TRBV19	14	NA	TRBJ1-5	NA	CASSEVGGLEPQHF	TGTGCCAGTAGTGAGGTTGGGGGGTTGGAGCCCCAGCATTTT
TRBV28	15	NA	TRBJ1-5	NA	CASSLGGTGVQPQHF	TGTGCCAGCAGTTTAGGGGGCACTGGAGTTCAGCCCCAGCATTTT
TRBV6-6	16	NA	TRBJ1-4	NA	CASSDPDYSTNEKLFF	TGTGCCAGCAGCGATCCGGACTACTCAACTAATGAAAAACTGTTTTTT
TRBV10-2	13	few	TRBJ1-5	NA	CASSSERFQPQHF	TGCGCCAGCAGTTCAGAGCGATTTCAGCCCCAGCATTTT
TRBV7-2	16	NA	TRBJ2-7	TRBD2	CASSPQAGGGSYEQYF	TGTGCCAGCAGTCCTCAAGCGGGAGGCGGATCCTACGAGCAGTACTTC
TRBV7-9	15	many	TRBJ2-1	TRBD2	CASGFRLAANNEQFF	TGTGCCAGCGGATTTCGACTAGCGGCCAACAATGAGCAGTTCTTC
TRBV27	17	once	TRBJ1-1	TRBD1	CASSLGQGAGMNTEAFF	TGTGCCAGCAGTTTGGGACAGGGGGCTGGTATGAACACTGAAGCTTTCTTT
TRBV4-3	14	NA	TRBJ1-2	NA	CASSPSSVNYGYTF	TGCGCCAGCAGCCCCTCGTCCGTTAACTATGGCTACACCTTC
TRBV30	11	NA	TRBJ1-4	TRBD1	CAQGEREKLFF	TGTGCCCAGGGGGAGCGCGAAAAACTGTTTTTT
TRBV7-6	19	NA	TRBJ2-3	TRBD2	CASSLTFGTTDLLPDTQYF	TGTGCCAGCAGCTTGACTTTTGGGACTACCGACCTGCTGCCAGATACGCAGTATTTT
TRBV5-1	15	NA	TRBJ2-2	NA	CASSFQRLNTGELFF	TGCGCCAGCAGCTTCCAGCGGTTGAACACCGGGGAGCTGTTTTTT
TRBV5-8	16	once	TRBJ1-5	NA	CASSSSGTYSNQPQHF	TGTGCCAGCAGCTCGTCCGGGACATATAGCAATCAGCCCCAGCATTTT
TRBV19	14	NA	TRBJ2-7	NA	CASSIQPGSYEQYF	TGTGCCAGTAGTATACAACCGGGCTCCTACGAGCAGTACTTC
TRBV7-3	15	NA	TRBJ2-1	TRBD2	CASSIIAGAGNEQFF	TGTGCCAGCAGCATTATAGCGGGAGCGGGTAATGAGCAGTTCTTC
TRBV6-5	16	NA	TRBJ2-2	NA	CASSYSTVRNTGELFF	TGTGCCAGCAGTTACTCGACTGTACGGAACACCGGGGAGCTGTTTTTT
TRBV28	11	NA	TRBJ1-4	NA	CASSLGQKLFF	TGTGCCAGCAGTTTAGGACAGAAACTGTTTTTT
TRBV27	14	NA	TRBJ2-7	TRBD1	CASSPGTGGYEQYF	TGTGCCAGCAGTCCCGGGACAGGGGGTTACGAGCAGTACTTC
TRBV7-8	12	NA	TRBJ2-7	NA	CASSLGTDEQYF	TGTGCCAGCAGCTTAGGTACGGACGAGCAGTACTTC
TRBV15	12	few	TRBJ2-5	NA	CATRRSGETQYF	TGTGCCACCAGGAGAAGCGGGGAGACCCAGTACTTC
TRBV4-1	18	NA	TRBJ2-5	TRBD2	CASSQEVAGEGSQETQYF	TGCGCCAGCAGCCAAGAGGTAGCGGGAGAGGGATCCCAAGAGACCCAGTACTTC
TRBV9	14	NA	TRBJ2-3	NA	CASSSTTSTDTQYF	TGTGCCAGCAGCTCTACGACAAGCACAGATACGCAGTATTTT